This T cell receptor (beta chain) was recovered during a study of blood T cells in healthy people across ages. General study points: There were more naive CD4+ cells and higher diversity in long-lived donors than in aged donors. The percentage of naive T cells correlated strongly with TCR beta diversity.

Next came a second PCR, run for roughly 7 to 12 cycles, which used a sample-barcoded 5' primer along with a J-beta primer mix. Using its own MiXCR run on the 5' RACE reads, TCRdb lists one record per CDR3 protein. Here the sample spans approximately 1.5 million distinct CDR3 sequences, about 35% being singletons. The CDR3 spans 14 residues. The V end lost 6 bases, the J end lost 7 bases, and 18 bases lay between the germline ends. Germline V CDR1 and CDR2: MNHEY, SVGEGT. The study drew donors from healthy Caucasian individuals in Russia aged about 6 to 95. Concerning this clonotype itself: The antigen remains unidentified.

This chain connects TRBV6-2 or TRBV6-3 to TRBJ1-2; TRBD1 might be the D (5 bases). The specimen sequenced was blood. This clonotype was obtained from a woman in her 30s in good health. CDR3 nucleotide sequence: TGTGCCAGCAGCTCACCGAGGGACGCTAGTGGCTACACCTTC. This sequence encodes CASSSPRDASGYTF.